This T cell receptor beta chain was captured by sequencing in a study of cytomegalovirus exposure and HLA in healthy donors. Overall study: T cells numbering about 200 million yielded approximately 100 million unique TCR beta sequences in an earlier analysis. Unique TCRs from HLA-typed donors, around 79 million of them, were held in an early data release.

The PCR ran on 60 Vbeta and 13 Jbeta primers. Using immunoSEQ multiplex PCR, the repertoire was profiled, and TCRdb retains in-frame clones only, with some absent. The table records fewer than 120,000 clones, about 86% of them present only once. CDR3 length: 14 residues. Trimming pared 6 bases from V and 1 base from J, leaving 10 bases between. CDR1 is SNHLY, CDR2 FYNNEI, per germline. V and J are TRBV2 and TRBJ1-3; D is undetermined. This receptor was obtained from a man aged 35-49 years in good health and CMV-seronegative. The sequencing input was PBMCs. DNA of the CDR3: TGTGCCAGCAGCGTGGGCCCTTCTGGAAACACCATATATTTT. Residues: CASSVGPSGNTIYF.